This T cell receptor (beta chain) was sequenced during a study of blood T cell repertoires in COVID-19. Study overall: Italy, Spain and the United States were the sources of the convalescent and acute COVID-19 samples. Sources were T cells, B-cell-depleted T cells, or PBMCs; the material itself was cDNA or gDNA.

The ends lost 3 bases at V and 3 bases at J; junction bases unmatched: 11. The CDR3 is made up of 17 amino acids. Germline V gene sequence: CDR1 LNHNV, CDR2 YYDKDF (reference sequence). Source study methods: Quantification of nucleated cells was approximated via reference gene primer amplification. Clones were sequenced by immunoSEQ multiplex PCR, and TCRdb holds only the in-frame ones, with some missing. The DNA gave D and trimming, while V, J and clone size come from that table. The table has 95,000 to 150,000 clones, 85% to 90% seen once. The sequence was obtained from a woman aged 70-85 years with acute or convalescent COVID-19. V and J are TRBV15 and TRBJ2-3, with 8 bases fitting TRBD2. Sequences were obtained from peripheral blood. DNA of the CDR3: TGTGCCACCAGCAGCTGGGCGGGACTAGTGGGTACAGATACGCAGTATTTT. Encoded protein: CATSSWAGLVGTDTQYF.